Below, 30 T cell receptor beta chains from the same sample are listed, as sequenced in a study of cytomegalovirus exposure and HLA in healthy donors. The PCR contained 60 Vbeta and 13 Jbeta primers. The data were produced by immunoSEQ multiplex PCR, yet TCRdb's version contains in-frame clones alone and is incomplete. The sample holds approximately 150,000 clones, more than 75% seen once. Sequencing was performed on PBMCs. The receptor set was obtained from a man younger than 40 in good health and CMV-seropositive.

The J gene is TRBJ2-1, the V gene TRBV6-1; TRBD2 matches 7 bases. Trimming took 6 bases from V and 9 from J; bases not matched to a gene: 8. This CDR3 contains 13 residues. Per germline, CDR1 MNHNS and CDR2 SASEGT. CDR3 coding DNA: TGTGCCAGCAGCCCCCGGGAGGTCGGTGAGCAGTTCTTC. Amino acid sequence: CASSPREVGEQFF.

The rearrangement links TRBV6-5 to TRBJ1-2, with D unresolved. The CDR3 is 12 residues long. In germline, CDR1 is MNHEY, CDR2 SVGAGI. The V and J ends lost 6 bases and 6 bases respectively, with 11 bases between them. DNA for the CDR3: TGTGCCAGCAGGCACGACTCGGATGGCTACACCTTC. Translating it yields CASRHDSDGYTF.

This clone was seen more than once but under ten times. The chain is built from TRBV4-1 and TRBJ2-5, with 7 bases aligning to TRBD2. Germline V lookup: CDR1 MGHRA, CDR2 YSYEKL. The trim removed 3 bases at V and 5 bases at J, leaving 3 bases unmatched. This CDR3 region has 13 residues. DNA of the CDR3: TGCGCCAGCAGCCAGAGGGAGGGGGAGACCCAGTACTTC. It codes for CASSQREGETQYF.

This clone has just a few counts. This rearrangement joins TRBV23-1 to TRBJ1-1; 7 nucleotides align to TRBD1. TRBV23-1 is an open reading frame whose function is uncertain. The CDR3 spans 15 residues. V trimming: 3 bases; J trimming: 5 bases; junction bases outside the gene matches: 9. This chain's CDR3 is CASSHSGQARTEAFF. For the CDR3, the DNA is TGCGCCAGCAGTCACTCCGGACAGGCGAGGACTGAAGCTTTCTTT.

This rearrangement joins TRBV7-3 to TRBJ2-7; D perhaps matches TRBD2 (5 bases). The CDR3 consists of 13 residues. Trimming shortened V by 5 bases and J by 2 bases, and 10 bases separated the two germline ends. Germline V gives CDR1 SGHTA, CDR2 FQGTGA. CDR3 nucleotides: TGTGCCAGCAGCCCCGCCGGGACCTACGAGCAGTACTTC. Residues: CASSPAGTYEQYF. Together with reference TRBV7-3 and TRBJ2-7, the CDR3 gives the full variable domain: GAGVSQTPSNKVTEKGKYVELRCDPISGHTALYWYRQSLGQGPEFLIYFQGTGAADDSGLPNDRFFAVRPEGSVSTLKIQRTERGDSAVYLCASSPAGTYEQYFGPGTRLTVT.

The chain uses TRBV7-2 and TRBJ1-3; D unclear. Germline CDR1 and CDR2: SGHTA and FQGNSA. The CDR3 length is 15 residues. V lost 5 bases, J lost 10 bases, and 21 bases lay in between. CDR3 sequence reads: CASSPLARGSSTIYF. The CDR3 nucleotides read TGTGCCAGCAGCCCCCTGGCTCGGGGTTCGAGTACCATATATTTT. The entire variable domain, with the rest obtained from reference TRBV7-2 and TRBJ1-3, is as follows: GAGVSQSPSNKVTEKGKDVELRCDPISGHTALYWYRQSLGQGLEFLIYFQGNSAPDKSGLPSDRFSAERTGGSVSTLTIQRTQQEDSAVYLCASSPLARGSSTIYFGEGSWLTVV.

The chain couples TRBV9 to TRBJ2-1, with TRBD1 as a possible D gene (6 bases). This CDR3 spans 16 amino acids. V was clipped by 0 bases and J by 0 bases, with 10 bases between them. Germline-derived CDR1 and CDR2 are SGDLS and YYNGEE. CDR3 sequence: CASSVAGRGSYNEQFF. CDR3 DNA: TGTGCCAGCAGCGTAGCTGGCAGGGGCTCCTACAATGAGCAGTTCTTC.

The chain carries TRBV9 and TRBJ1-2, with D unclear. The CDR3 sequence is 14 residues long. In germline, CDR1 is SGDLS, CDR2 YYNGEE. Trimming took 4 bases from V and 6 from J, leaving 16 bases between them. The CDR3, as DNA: TGTGCCAGCAGCCTTTCAACAGTGACAAATGGCTACACCTTC. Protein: CASSLSTVTNGYTF.

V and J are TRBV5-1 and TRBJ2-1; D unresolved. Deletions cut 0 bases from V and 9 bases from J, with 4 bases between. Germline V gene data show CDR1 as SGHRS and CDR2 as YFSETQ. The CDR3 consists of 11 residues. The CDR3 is CASSLAGEQFF. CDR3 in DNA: TGCGCCAGCAGCTTGGCCGGTGAGCAGTTCTTC.

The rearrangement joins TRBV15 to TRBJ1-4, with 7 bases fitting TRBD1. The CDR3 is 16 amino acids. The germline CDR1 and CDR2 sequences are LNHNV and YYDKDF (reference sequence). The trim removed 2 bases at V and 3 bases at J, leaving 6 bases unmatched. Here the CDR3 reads CATSRNPGGANEKLFF. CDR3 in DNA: TGTGCCACCAGCAGAAATCCAGGGGGAGCTAATGAAAAACTGTTTTTT.

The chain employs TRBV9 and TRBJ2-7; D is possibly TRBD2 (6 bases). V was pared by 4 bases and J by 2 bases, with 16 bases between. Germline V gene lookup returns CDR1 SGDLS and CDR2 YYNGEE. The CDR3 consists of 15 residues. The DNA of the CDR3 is TGTGCCAGCAGCCCGGGCGGGGCGGTGACCTACGAGCAGTACTTC. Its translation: CASSPGGAVTYEQYF.

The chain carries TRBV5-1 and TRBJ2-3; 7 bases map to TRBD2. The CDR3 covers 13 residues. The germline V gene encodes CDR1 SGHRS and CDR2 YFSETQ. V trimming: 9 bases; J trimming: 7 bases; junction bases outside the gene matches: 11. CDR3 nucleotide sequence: TGCGCCACTTCCGGGGGGAAGACAAATACGCAGTATTTT. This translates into CATSGGKTNTQYF.

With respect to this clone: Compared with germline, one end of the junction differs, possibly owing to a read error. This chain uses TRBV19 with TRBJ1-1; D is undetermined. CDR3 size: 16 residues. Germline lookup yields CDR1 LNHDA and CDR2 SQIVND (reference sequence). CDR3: CAATDRRTEGNTEAFF. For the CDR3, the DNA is TGCGCAGCAACAGACCGAAGGACTGAGGGGAACACTGAAGCTTTCTTT. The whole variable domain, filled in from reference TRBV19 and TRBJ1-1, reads DGGITQSPKYLFRKEGQNVTLSCEQNLNHDAMYWYRQDPGQGLRLIYYSQIVNDFQKGDIAEGYSVSREKKESFPLTVTSAQKNPTAFYLCAATDRRTEGNTEAFFGQGTRLTVV.

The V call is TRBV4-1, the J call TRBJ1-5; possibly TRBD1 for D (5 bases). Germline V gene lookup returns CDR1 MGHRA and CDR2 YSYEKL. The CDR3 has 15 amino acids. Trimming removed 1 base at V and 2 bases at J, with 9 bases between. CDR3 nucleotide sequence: TGCGCCAGCAGCCAAGTTGGGGGGGGCAATCAGCCCCAGCATTTT. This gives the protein CASSQVGGGNQPQHF.

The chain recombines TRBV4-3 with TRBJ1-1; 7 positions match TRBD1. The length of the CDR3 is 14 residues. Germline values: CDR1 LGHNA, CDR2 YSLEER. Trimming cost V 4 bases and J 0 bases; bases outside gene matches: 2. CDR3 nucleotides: TGCGCCAGCAGCCTCGGACAGGTGAACACTGAAGCTTTCTTT. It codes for CASSLGQVNTEAFF.

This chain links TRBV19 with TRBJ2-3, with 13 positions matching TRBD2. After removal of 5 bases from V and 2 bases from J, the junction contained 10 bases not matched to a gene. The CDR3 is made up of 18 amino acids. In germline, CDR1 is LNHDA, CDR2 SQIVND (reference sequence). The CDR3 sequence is CASSGTSGKGDHTDTQYF. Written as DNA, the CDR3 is TGTGCCAGTAGTGGGACTAGCGGGAAGGGCGACCACACAGATACGCAGTATTTT.

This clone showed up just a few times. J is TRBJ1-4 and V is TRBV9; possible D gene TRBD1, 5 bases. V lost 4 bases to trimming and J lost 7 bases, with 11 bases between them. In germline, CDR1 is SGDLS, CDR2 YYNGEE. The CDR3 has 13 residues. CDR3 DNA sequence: TGTGCCAGCAGCCCCGGACACGTTGAAAAACTGTTTTTT. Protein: CASSPGHVEKLFF.

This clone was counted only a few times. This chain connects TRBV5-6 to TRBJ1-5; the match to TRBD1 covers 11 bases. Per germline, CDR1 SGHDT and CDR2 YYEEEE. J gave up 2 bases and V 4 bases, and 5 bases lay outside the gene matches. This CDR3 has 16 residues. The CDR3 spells CASSRKGQGGNQPQHF. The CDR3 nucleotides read TGTGCCAGCAGCCGTAAGGGACAGGGGGGCAATCAGCCCCAGCATTTT. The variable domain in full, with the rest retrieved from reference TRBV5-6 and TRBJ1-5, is DAGVTQSPTHLIKTRGQQVTLRCSPKSGHDTVSWYQQALGQGPQFIFQYYEEEERQRGNFPDRFSGHQFPNYSSELNVNALLLGDSALYLCASSRKGQGGNQPQHFGDGTRLSIL.

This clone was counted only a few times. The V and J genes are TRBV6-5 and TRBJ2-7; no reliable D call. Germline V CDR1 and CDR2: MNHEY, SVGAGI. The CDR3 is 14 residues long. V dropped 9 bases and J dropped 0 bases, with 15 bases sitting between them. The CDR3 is CASSLARSSYEQYF. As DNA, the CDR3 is TGTGCCAGTTCTCTGGCCCGGAGCTCCTACGAGCAGTACTTC.

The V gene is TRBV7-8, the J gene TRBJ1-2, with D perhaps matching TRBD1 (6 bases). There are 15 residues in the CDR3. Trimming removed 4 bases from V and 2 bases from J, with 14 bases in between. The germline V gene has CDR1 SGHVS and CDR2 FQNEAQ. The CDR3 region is CASSSATGPNYGYTF. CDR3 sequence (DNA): TGTGCCAGCAGCTCAGCGACAGGACCAAACTATGGCTACACCTTC.

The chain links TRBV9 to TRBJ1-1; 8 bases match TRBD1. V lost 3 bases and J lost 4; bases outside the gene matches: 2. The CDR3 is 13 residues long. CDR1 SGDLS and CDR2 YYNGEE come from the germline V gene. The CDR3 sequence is CASSEGQATEAFF. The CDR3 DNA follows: TGTGCCAGCAGCGAGGGACAGGCCACTGAAGCTTTCTTT. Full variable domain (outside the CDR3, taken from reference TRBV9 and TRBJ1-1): DSGVTQTPKHLITATGQRVTLRCSPRSGDLSVYWYQQSLDQGLQFLIQYYNGEERAKGNILERFSAQQFPDLHSELNLSSLELGDSALYFCASSEGQATEAFFGQGTRLTVV.

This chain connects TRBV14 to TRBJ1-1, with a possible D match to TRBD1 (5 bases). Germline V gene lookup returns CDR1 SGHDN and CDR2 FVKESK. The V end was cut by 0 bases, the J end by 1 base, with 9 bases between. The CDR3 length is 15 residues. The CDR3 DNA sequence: TGTGCCAGCAGCCAAGAACGGGGGGGGAACACTGAAGCTTTCTTT. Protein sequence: CASSQERGGNTEAFF.

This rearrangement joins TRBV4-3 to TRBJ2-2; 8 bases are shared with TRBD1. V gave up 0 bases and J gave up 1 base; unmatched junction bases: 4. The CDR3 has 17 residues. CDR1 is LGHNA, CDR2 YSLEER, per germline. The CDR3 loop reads CASSQDPGGRNTGELFF. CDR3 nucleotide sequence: TGCGCCAGCAGCCAAGACCCAGGGGGCAGGAACACCGGGGAGCTGTTTTTT.

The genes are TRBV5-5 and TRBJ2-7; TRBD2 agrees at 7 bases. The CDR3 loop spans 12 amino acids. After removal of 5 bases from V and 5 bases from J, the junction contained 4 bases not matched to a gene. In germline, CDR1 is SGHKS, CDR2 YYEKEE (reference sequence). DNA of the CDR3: TGTGCCAGCAGGATAAGCGGGGACGAGCAGTACTTC. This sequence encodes CASRISGDEQYF.

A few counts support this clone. The CDR3 sequence is CASSQDANSNQPQHF. CDR3 DNA: TGCGCCAGCAGCCAAGATGCGAATAGCAATCAGCCCCAGCATTTT. This chain connects TRBV4-1 to TRBJ1-5; D gene uncertain. Germline lookup yields CDR1 MGHRA and CDR2 YSYEKL. Deletions cut 0 bases from V and 0 bases from J, with 6 bases between. The CDR3 has 15 residues.

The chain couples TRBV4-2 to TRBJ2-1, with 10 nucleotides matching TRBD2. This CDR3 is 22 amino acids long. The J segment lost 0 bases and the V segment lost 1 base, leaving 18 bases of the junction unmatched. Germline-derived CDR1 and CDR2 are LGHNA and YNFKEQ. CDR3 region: CASSQVDFRTSGLLSSYNEQFF. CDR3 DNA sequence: TGTGCCAGCAGCCAAGTCGATTTCCGGACTAGCGGATTGCTTAGCTCCTACAATGAGCAGTTCTTC.

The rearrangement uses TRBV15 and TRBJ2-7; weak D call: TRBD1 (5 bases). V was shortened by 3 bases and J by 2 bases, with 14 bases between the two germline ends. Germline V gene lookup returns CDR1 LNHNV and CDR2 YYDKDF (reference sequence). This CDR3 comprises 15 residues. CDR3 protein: CATSRDLRQPYEQYF. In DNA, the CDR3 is TGTGCCACCAGCAGGGACCTGCGACAGCCCTACGAGCAGTACTTC.

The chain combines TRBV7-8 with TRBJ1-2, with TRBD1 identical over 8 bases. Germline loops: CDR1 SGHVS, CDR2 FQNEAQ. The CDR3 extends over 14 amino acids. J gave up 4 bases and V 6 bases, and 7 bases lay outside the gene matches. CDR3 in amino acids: CASSQNGQGYGYTF. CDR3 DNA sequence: TGTGCCAGCAGTCAGAATGGACAGGGCTATGGCTACACCTTC.

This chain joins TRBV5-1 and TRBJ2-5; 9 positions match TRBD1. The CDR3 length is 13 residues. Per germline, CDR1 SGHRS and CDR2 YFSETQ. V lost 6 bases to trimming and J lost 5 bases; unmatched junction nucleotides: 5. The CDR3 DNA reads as TGCGCCAGCACCCGGGACAGGGTGGAGACCCAGTACTTC. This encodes CASTRDRVETQYF.

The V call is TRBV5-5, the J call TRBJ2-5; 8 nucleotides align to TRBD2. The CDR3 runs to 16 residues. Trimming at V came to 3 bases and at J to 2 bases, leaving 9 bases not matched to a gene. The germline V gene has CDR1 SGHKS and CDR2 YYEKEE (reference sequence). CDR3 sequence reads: CASSYDSGASQETQYF. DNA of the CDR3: TGTGCCAGCAGCTATGATAGCGGGGCGAGTCAAGAGACCCAGTACTTC.